At least ten counts were recorded for the clone carrying this T cell receptor (beta chain). Antigen: not known. The junction shows a germline mismatch at one end, possibly a read error. The data originate from a study of spatial heterogeneity in lung cancer. Across the whole study: Raw-read counts averaged over ten per unique TCR and UMI combination. Study-level results: Expanded alpha and beta TCR counts within tumors tracked tumor mutation counts. Coverage was estimated at roughly 7% of tumor T cells for alpha chains and roughly 12% for beta chains.

TCRdb re-derived calls from the 5' RACE reads in MiXCR, one entry per CDR3 protein. This table holds about 29,000 distinct CDR3 sequences, approximately 7% found once. Stated time point: sample taken at primary tumor resection. Per the germline V gene, CDR1 is SEHNR and CDR2 is FQNEAQ (reference sequence). This CDR3 has 9 amino acids. The source material was lung tumor tissue, sampled at surgery. This chain connects TRBV7-9 to TRBJ1-1; D is unclear. The TCR originated in a male donor with early-stage non-small cell lung cancer. CDR3: CASSLAGPF. The CDR3 DNA sequence: TGTGCCAGCAGCTTAGCGGGCCCCTTT. The variable domain in full, completed from reference TRBV7-9 and TRBJ1-1, reads DTGVSQNPRHKITKRGQNVTFRCDPISEHNRLYWYRQTLGQGPEFLTYFQNEAQLEKSRLLSDRFSAERPKGSFSTLEIQRTEQGDSAMYLCASSLAGPFGQGTRLTVV.